This T cell receptor (beta chain) emerged from a study of blood T cell repertoires in COVID-19. On the study more broadly: Both acute and convalescent COVID-19 samples were obtained from the United States, Italy and Spain. The analysed material was cDNA or gDNA that came from T cells, B-cell-depleted T cells, or PBMCs.

The CDR3 spans 11 residues. V was cut by 0 bases and J by 6 bases, with 2 bases left in between. Germline CDR1 SGDLS, CDR2 YYNGEE. This clone occurred once. In the authors' methods: Reference gene primer amplification yielded estimated nucleated cell counts. Produced via immunoSEQ multiplex PCR; TCRdb's table is partial and in-frame only. From that table come the V and J calls and clone size; the DNA was used to work out D and trimming. Of 150,000 to 200,000 clones listed, 75% to 95% are singletons. Specimen: peripheral blood. The TCR sequence derives from a man aged 50 to 59 with acute or convalescent COVID-19. The genes are TRBV9 and TRBJ2-3; D not certain. DNA for the CDR3: TGTGCCAGCAGCGTAGCTGATACGCAGTATTTT. This sequence encodes CASSVADTQYF. Supplemented by reference TRBV9 and TRBJ2-3, the full variable domain reads DSGVTQTPKHLITATGQRVTLRCSPRSGDLSVYWYQQSLDQGLQFLIQYYNGEERAKGNILERFSAQQFPDLHSELNLSSLELGDSALYFCASSVADTQYFGPGTRLTVL.